One sample yielded the 20 T cell receptor beta chains listed below, sequenced in a study of cytomegalovirus exposure and HLA in healthy donors. Primers for the PCR totalled 60 Vbeta and 13 Jbeta. Sequenced by immunoSEQ multiplex PCR; TCRdb stores in-frame clones only, minus some. In the table there are around 180,000 clones, 70% to 90% of which are singletons. Input material: PBMCs. The receptors derive from a young woman in good health and CMV-seropositive.

This chain joins TRBV5-6 and TRBJ1-2, with 9 bases lining up with TRBD1. Germline values: CDR1 SGHDT, CDR2 YYEEEE. The CDR3 sequence is 14 residues long. The trim removed 3 bases at V and 8 bases at J, leaving 8 bases unmatched. For the CDR3, the DNA is TGTGCCAGCAGCTCCTTACAGGGGGCAGAAGGCTACACCTTC. Its translation is CASSSLQGAEGYTF.

The chain has TRBV19 and TRBJ1-2; D gene unclear. Germline CDR1 and CDR2: LNHDA and SQIVND (reference sequence). V dropped 8 bases and J dropped 6 bases, with 16 bases sitting between them. CDR3 length: 13 residues. This CDR3 is CASGTYISDGYTF. In DNA, the CDR3 is TGTGCCAGTGGTACGTATATATCGGATGGCTACACCTTC. Together with reference TRBV19 and TRBJ1-2, the CDR3 gives the full variable domain: DGGITQSPKYLFRKEGQNVTLSCEQNLNHDAMYWYRQDPGQGLRLIYYSQIVNDFQKGDIAEGYSVSREKKESFPLTVTSAQKNPTAFYLCASGTYISDGYTFGSGTRLTVV.

This clone was recorded a few times. The rearrangement uses TRBV4-2 and TRBJ1-1, with D uncertain. V gave up 0 bases and J gave up 5 bases, with 10 bases separating them. CDR3 length: 14 residues. The germline CDR1 and CDR2 sequences are LGHNA and YNFKEQ. CDR3 nucleotides: TGTGCCAGCAGCCAAGAAGGAGGAGGGACTGAAGCTTTCTTT. Amino acids: CASSQEGGGTEAFF.

CDR3 sequence (DNA): TGTGCCAGCAGCTATGGGACAGGACATCAGCCCCAGCATTTT. Translation gives CASSYGTGHQPQHF. The chain is built from TRBV7-8 and TRBJ1-5; TRBD1 aligns across 8 bases. The CDR3 extends over 14 amino acids. V was pared by 4 bases and J by 5 bases, with 4 bases of the junction left unmatched. Germline values: CDR1 SGHVS, CDR2 FQNEAQ.

The rearrangement links TRBV7-6 to TRBJ1-1, with TRBD1 as a possible D gene (6 bases). This CDR3 spans 15 amino acids. Trimming took off 3 bases at V and 6 bases at J, with 17 bases between the two ends. The germline V gene encodes CDR1 SGHVS and CDR2 FNYEAQ. The CDR3 loop is CASSFSFMDRSEAFF. The CDR3 nucleotides read TGTGCCAGCAGCTTCTCGTTTATGGACAGATCTGAAGCTTTCTTT.

This clone was recorded only once. The rearrangement links TRBV19 to TRBJ2-5; D is possibly TRBD2 (6 bases). Germline V lookup: CDR1 LNHDA, CDR2 SQIVND (reference sequence). This CDR3 is 15 amino acids long. V was pared by 1 base and J by 5 bases, with 14 bases between. CDR3 coding DNA: TGTGCCAGTAGTATAGCGGGACGACGGGGGGAGACCCAGTACTTC. Translating gives CASSIAGRRGETQYF.

The chain uses TRBV2 and TRBJ1-2; the match to TRBD1 covers 7 bases. The V segment lost 4 bases and the J segment 4 bases; nucleotides outside the gene matches: 3. The germline CDR1 and CDR2 sequences are SNHLY and FYNNEI. This CDR3 comprises 13 residues. The CDR3 protein is CASSVDRIYGYTF. The CDR3 nucleotides read TGTGCCAGCAGTGTGGACAGGATCTATGGCTACACCTTC.

This clone was seen more than once but under ten times. This sequence joins TRBV11-3 and TRBJ2-5; D is unresolved. This CDR3 is built from 16 residues. With 0 bases removed from V and 1 base from J, the gap between germline ends came to 12 bases. Per the germline V gene, CDR1 is SGHNT and CDR2 is YENEEA. The CDR3 loop reads CASSLDLQATQETQYF. CDR3 nucleotides: TGTGCCAGCAGCTTAGATTTGCAGGCGACCCAAGAGACCCAGTACTTC.

The gene calls are TRBV5-1 and TRBJ2-7, with TRBD2 as a possible D gene (6 bases). Between the trimmed V and J ends, which lost 2 bases and 3 bases, there was a span of 12 bases. This CDR3 contains 14 residues. The germline CDR1 and CDR2 sequences are SGHRS and YFSETQ. CDR3 nucleotides: TGCGCCAGCAGCTTTTATTGGGGAGGCTACGAGCAGTACTTC. Translated, it gives CASSFYWGGYEQYF.

The chain carries TRBV5-1 and TRBJ1-1; no clear D gene. V lost 0 bases and J lost 1, with 7 bases in between. Germline CDR1 reads SGHRS; CDR2 reads YFSETQ. The CDR3 is 14 amino acids. The CDR3 loop is CASSLDSGNTEAFF. The CDR3 nucleotides are TGCGCCAGCAGCTTGGACAGTGGGAACACTGAAGCTTTCTTT.

The rearrangement links TRBV18 to TRBJ1-2; D gene unclear. Germline values: CDR1 KGHSH, CDR2 LQKENI. This CDR3 is 14 amino acids long. Trimming left V 3 bases short and J 7 bases short, with 15 bases between. Written as DNA, the CDR3 is TGTGCCAGCTCACCCACAAGCACAGCCAGTGGCTACACCTTC. Its protein product is CASSPTSTASGYTF.

This clone appeared once. The chain combines TRBV6-5 with TRBJ1-2; D uncertain. Germline V gene data show CDR1 as MNHEY and CDR2 as SVGAGI. Trimming took 0 bases from V and 6 from J, leaving 14 bases between them. The CDR3 extends over 15 amino acids. For the CDR3, the DNA is TGTGCCAGCAGTTACTCCCTGGTGGGCGGGGATGGCTACACCTTC. Residues: CASSYSLVGGDGYTF.

This rearrangement joins TRBV18 to TRBJ2-1, with 11 bases matching TRBD2. CDR1 KGHSH and CDR2 LQKENI come from the germline V gene. J lost 5 bases, V lost 2 bases, and 5 bases had no gene match. The CDR3 runs to 16 residues. CDR3 sequence reads: CASSPSTSGGNNEQFF. In DNA form, the CDR3 reads TGTGCCAGCTCACCATCCACTAGCGGGGGCAACAATGAGCAGTTCTTC.

The chain combines TRBV6-4 with TRBJ2-3, with D possibly TRBD2 on 6 matching bases. CDR3 length equals 15 residues. Trimming stripped 2 bases from V and 1 base from J, with 10 bases between. The germline CDR1 and CDR2 sequences are MRHNA and SNTAGT. The CDR3 loop reads CASSDTREGTDTQYF. The CDR3 nucleotides are TGTGCCAGCAGTGACACCAGGGAGGGCACAGATACGCAGTATTTT.

V usage is TRBV15 and J usage is TRBJ2-1; D remains ambiguous. Trimming removed 0 bases from V and 9 bases from J, with 6 bases in between. CDR1 and CDR2 (germline): LNHNV, YYDKDF (reference sequence). There are 12 residues in the CDR3. The CDR3 sequence: CATSRDSSEQFF. CDR3 bases: TGTGCCACCAGCAGAGATTCGAGTGAGCAGTTCTTC.

V gene TRBV7-2 combines with J gene TRBJ2-7; possibly TRBD2 for D (5 bases). Trimming shortened V by 1 base and J by 2 bases, and 15 bases separated the two germline ends. Germline CDR1 is SGHTA and CDR2 is FQGNSA. The CDR3 has 16 amino acids. The CDR3 DNA follows: TGTGCCAGCAGCTTAGGAGGGTCCTCCGGCACCTACGAGCAGTACTTC. Protein: CASSLGGSSGTYEQYF.

V is TRBV6-1 and J is TRBJ2-2, with 8 nucleotides matching TRBD2. V lost 6 bases, J lost 4 bases, and 7 bases stayed unmatched. In germline, CDR1 is MNHNS, CDR2 SASEGT. The CDR3 runs 15 residues. This CDR3 reads CASSHGGDSTGELFF. DNA of the CDR3: TGTGCCAGCAGCCACGGGGGGGATTCCACCGGGGAGCTGTTTTTT.

The V call is TRBV5-1, the J call TRBJ1-3; 8 bases agree with TRBD1. With V trimmed by 0 bases and J by 0 bases, 8 bases remained unmatched. Germline-derived CDR1 and CDR2 are SGHRS and YFSETQ. This CDR3 has 18 residues. The CDR3 protein is CASSLAITGGTSGNTIYF. In DNA, the CDR3 is TGCGCCAGCAGCTTGGCCATAACAGGGGGAACCTCTGGAAACACCATATATTTT.

This clone has only one observation. A read error may produce the germline difference seen at one junction end. The chain joins TRBV9 to TRBJ1-4; TRBD1 might be the D (6 bases). The CDR3 runs 14 residues. Germline V gene lookup returns CDR1 SGDLS and CDR2 YYNGEE. The CDR3 is CASSATGLNEELFF. The CDR3 bases are TGTGCCAGCAGCGCTACAGGGTTAAATGAAGAACTGTTTTTT.

The V and J genes are TRBV28 and TRBJ2-3; 13 bases are shared with TRBD2. Germline-derived CDR1 and CDR2 are MDHEN and SYDVKM. J gave up 6 bases and V 5 bases, and 8 bases lay outside the gene matches. This CDR3 is 16 amino acids long. CDR3 nucleotides: TGTGCCAGCAGTCAACTAGCGGGAGGGGGAGTGGATACGCAGTATTTT. Protein product: CASSQLAGGGVDTQYF.